This T cell receptor (beta chain) was profiled in a study of read filtering for tumor transcriptome and immune sequencing. Study results and caveats: Roughly 80% of IR-seq clonotypes had one read, totaling 3% to 4% of reads; RNA-seq: 74.6% and 44.6%.

This CDR3 spans 13 amino acids. V was shortened by 3 bases and J by 4 bases, with 8 bases between the two germline ends. At least ten counts were recorded for this clonotype. The target antigen is unknown. The library was built from approximately 400 ng RNA with molecular barcoded adaptors for alpha/delta and beta/gamma chains. One entry per CDR3 protein, called by TCRdb with MiXCR from the reads. The table includes about 40,000 distinct CDR3 sequences, about 10% detected once. The chain joins TRBV12-3 or TRBV12-4 to TRBJ2-3, with D possibly being TRBD2 (6 bases). The receptor comes from a donor at least 40 years old with multiple myeloma. The sequenced sample was a population of CD138-negative cells sorted from bone marrow. The CDR3 bases are TGTGCCAGCAGTTTGGGGGGACCAGATACGCAGTATTTT. As protein: CASSLGGPDTQYF.